A single sample gave rise to the 6 T cell receptor beta chains below, sequenced in a study of response to subunit inactivated influenza vaccine. TCRdb used MiXCR to reprocess the RT-PCR reads, holding one entry per CDR3 protein. The sample has around 490,000 distinct CDR3 sequences; 7.6% are singletons. Sample: PBMCs from blood, taken less than 30 months after vaccination. The receptors derive from a man aged 50-75 years who received an inactivated influenza vaccine.

This clonotype was detected only a few times. J is TRBJ2-1 and V is TRBV9, with 14 positions matching TRBD2. V lost 4 bases, J lost 9 bases, and 15 bases stayed unmatched. CDR3 size: 18 residues. Germline CDR1 is SGDLS and CDR2 is YYNGEE. The CDR3 DNA sequence: TGTGCCAGCAGCCAAGGGGACAGGGGACTAGCGGGAGTTGTTGAGCAGTTCTTC. It specifies CASSQGDRGLAGVVEQFF.

The table lists this clonotype with many counts. The chain uses TRBV7-8 and TRBJ2-3, with D tentatively TRBD2 (6 bases). Trimming cost V 5 bases and J 4 bases, with 13 bases left between them. The V gene's germline CDR1 is SGHVS and CDR2 FQNEAQ. CDR3 length: 14 amino acids. As DNA, the CDR3 is TGTGCCAGCAGCCAACCCGGGGGAGCAGATACGCAGTATTTT. This sequence encodes CASSQPGGADTQYF.

This clonotype has only a few counts. The chain uses TRBV15 and TRBJ1-6; tentative D call: TRBD1 (6 bases). V was shortened by 0 bases and J by 4 bases, with 7 bases between the two germline ends. The CDR3 contains 15 residues. CDR1 is LNHNV and CDR2 is YYDKDF in the germline V gene (reference sequence). CDR3 DNA: TGTGCCACCAGCAGAGATCAGGGGTATAATTCACCCCTCCACTTT. Translating gives CATSRDQGYNSPLHF.

This clonotype was counted only a few times. The chain combines TRBV20-1 with TRBJ2-7; possibly TRBD1 for D (7 bases). Germline assignment: CDR1 DFQATT and CDR2 SNEGSKA (reference sequence). The CDR3 runs to 12 residues. Trimming pared 6 bases from V and 4 bases from J, leaving 13 bases between. CDR3 protein: CSAVQGRYEQYF. The CDR3 coding sequence is TGCAGTGCGGTACAGGGGAGGTACGAGCAGTACTTC.

The chain recombines TRBV2 with TRBJ2-7; D uncertain. CDR1 and CDR2 from the germline V gene are SNHLY and FYNNEI. Trimming took 5 bases from V and 4 from J, leaving 9 bases between them. The CDR3 loop spans 12 amino acids. The CDR3 DNA reads TGTGCCAGCAGTACCCGGCCATACGAGCAGTACTTC. Protein sequence: CASSTRPYEQYF.

This rearrangement joins TRBV11-2 to TRBJ2-7; 7 bases align to TRBD2. Germline assignment: CDR1 SGHAT and CDR2 FQNNGV. The trim removed 5 bases at V and 3 bases at J, leaving 10 bases unmatched. The CDR3 is 15 residues long. CDR3 protein: CASSPPTSTYYEQYF. In DNA form, the CDR3 reads TGTGCCAGCAGCCCCCCGACTAGCACGTACTACGAGCAGTACTTC.